One TCR beta chain is described in this entry. This clone's antigen is unknown. Base qualities are not provided; no much larger clone lies one nucleotide away. This specimen comes from a study of T cell responses to AZD1222 COVID-19 vaccine (dated by TCRdb to about 2021). For the study in its entirety: A total of just over 230 trial participants underwent TCR sequencing, of whom about 210 had received two doses of AZD1222 and around 25 had received two doses of the MenACWY control vaccine. Enrollment into the trials was organized by age into subgroups of 18-55, 56-69 and 70-plus years, and those subgroups contained approximately 150, 30 and 60 TCR-sequenced participants, respectively.

Broader findings and caveats from the paper: CD4 TCRs associated with the vaccine covered the entire spike protein, and the dominant responses were in regions 160-218 and 743-854. Only a handful of AZD1222 recipients were SARS-CoV-2 seropositive at baseline, limiting conclusions about previously exposed vaccinees. After two AZD1222 doses, both the breadth and the depth of spike-specific TCRs were significantly higher than at day 0 and than in MenACWY recipients. Reportedly, close to half of the unique spike-specific TCRs recognized epitopes lying outside the regions that are mutated in the B.1.351 and B.1.1.7 variants. Participants were mostly white British and included more females than males, and it was suggested by the authors that clonal diversity may have been underestimated. In the small 56-69-year group, the increase in depth fell short of significance, most likely because of low power. Because no day 14 peak-response samples were available, repertoires were characterized only after the peak T cell response.

The CDR3 regions of human TCRbeta chains were analyzed by immunosequencing. Processing in the source paper ran as follows. TCRs in the repertoires were matched against a reference library of SARS-CoV-2-specific TCRs that had been generated with the MIRA antigen-specificity platform. Breadth was defined as the fraction of unique TCRs that were SARS-CoV-2-associated, and depth was defined as the fraction of total T cells that were SARS-CoV-2-associated. Using the MIRA data, every spike-specific TCR was mapped to the spike region that the TCR reacted to and assigned to either a CD4 or a CD8 class. Log10-transformed breadth and depth values were compared by one-way ANOVA with Sidak's multiple comparisons tests. TCRdb re-hosts the immuneACCESS table, in-frame sequences only. Its copies lack some clones; in the studies checked, an unresolved V gene accounts for under half of them, and the cause for the rest is not known. V and J calls and clone size are as listed in that table; D and trimming were resolved from the DNA. This sample holds 150,000 to 200,000 clones; about nine tenths were observed only once. Jointly, the top ten make up 3% to 3.5% of the sample.

In the paper's terms, the time point label means: about 28 days (+/-7) after the second vaccine dose. AZD1222 recipients whose second dose came at about 4 weeks and those whose second dose came at about 12 weeks were combined into one group, since spike-specific TCR depth and breadth did not differ between the two schedules. Samples from vaccinated people were obtained from the UK trials COV001 and COV002, which included a single-blind randomized controlled phase 2/3 trial of AZD1222 (ChAdOx1 nCoV-19) in healthy adults. Trial participant PBMC samples were collected at day 0 and day 28 after the second dose for TCRbeta chain sequencing. The cysteine opens and the phenylalanine closes a CDR3 of 12 amino acids. Only the CDR3 portion is preserved as DNA: 36 bases, with reading frame beginning at the first base. The trim is 9 bases for V and 6 bases for J, with a gap of 12 bases between the germline ends. CDR1 and CDR2 (LNHDA, SQIVND) derive from the germline V gene (reference sequence).

This chain is built from TRBV19 and TRBJ1-5; the D gene is possibly TRBD1, with 5 bases matching. This specimen was peripheral blood, taken 28 days after the second AZD1222 dose. This receptor was identified in an adult who received the AZD1222 COVID-19 vaccine. The CDR3 in this case is CASAPGFQPQHF. The DNA is TGTGCCAGCGCGCCAGGGTTTCAGCCCCAGCATTTT.